A single sample is the source of the 13 T cell receptor beta chains below, sequenced in a study of cytomegalovirus exposure and HLA in healthy donors. It was with 60 Vbeta and 13 Jbeta primers that the PCR ran. Some clones are missing from TCRdb's copy, which holds only in-frame ones; the method was immunoSEQ multiplex PCR. The sample consists of about 130,000 clones, approximately 74% of them appearing once. Sequencing used PBMCs. The receptor set was obtained from a man aged 35 to 55 in good health and CMV-seropositive.

The chain carries TRBV6-6 and TRBJ1-1, with TRBD1 as a possible D gene (5 bases). The V and J ends lost 10 bases and 1 base respectively, with 7 bases between them. The CDR3 has 11 amino acids. Germline V gives CDR1 MNHNY, CDR2 SVGAGI (reference sequence). CDR3 loop: CAITGNTEAFF. In nucleotides, the CDR3 is TGTGCCATTACAGGGAACACTGAAGCTTTCTTT.

As to this clone: The sample carries other DNA sequences with the same CDR3. This chain joins TRBV5-1 and TRBJ2-5; maybe TRBD2 (5 bases). Trimming took 0 bases from V and 2 from J, leaving 11 bases between them. Per germline, CDR1 SGHRS and CDR2 YFSETQ. This CDR3 comprises 15 residues. CDR3 region: CASSLASSGQETQYF. CDR3 bases: TGCGCCAGCAGCTTGGCGTCCTCGGGGCAAGAGACCCAGTACTTC.

The V and J genes are TRBV15 and TRBJ1-2; a possible D gene is TRBD1 (5 bases). Trimming removed 0 bases at V and 8 bases at J, with 13 bases between. CDR3 length: 14 amino acids. Per the germline V gene, CDR1 is LNHNV and CDR2 is YYDKDF (reference sequence). The CDR3 nucleotides are TGTGCCACCAGCAGAGATAGCAGGGAGGGAGGCTACACCTTC. Its protein is CATSRDSREGGYTF.

This clone is a singleton in its sample. The same CDR3 can be traced to other DNA sequences in this sample. The CDR3 loop reads CASSVSASSYNEQFF. The CDR3 coding sequence is TGTGCCAGCAGCGTATCGGCTAGCTCCTACAATGAGCAGTTCTTC. The V call is TRBV9, the J call TRBJ2-1; no definite D call. The CDR3 is made up of 15 amino acids. The V end was cut by 1 base, the J end by 0 bases, with 8 bases between. From germline, CDR1 is SGDLS and CDR2 YYNGEE.

This chain links TRBV27 with TRBJ2-7, with D perhaps matching TRBD1 (6 bases). Germline V gives CDR1 MNHEY, CDR2 SMNVEV (reference sequence). There are 17 residues in the CDR3. The V gene lost 0 bases and the J gene lost 2 bases, with 17 bases spanning the gap. The CDR3 region is CASSLSSVAGAAYEQYF. The DNA for the CDR3 is TGTGCCAGCAGTTTATCGAGTGTTGCAGGGGCTGCCTACGAGCAGTACTTC.

The gene calls are TRBV6-4 and TRBJ2-3; TRBD2 agrees at 13 bases. Trimming cost V 2 bases and J 3 bases; bases outside gene matches: 23. CDR1 MRHNA and CDR2 SNTAGT come from the germline V gene. The CDR3 is 23 amino acids. The CDR3 here is CASSDPGTSGTDPREAPTDTQYF. The CDR3 nucleotides are TGTGCCAGCAGTGACCCGGGGACTAGCGGGACCGACCCTCGGGAAGCCCCAACAGATACGCAGTATTTT.

This chain uses TRBV28 with TRBJ1-5, with D perhaps matching TRBD1 (6 bases). Between the trimmed V and J ends, which lost 7 bases and 3 bases, there was a span of 16 bases. The CDR3 runs 15 residues. CDR1 MDHEN and CDR2 SYDVKM come from the germline V gene. The CDR3 DNA follows: TGTGCCAGCATTCTACAGGGAAATTACAATCAGCCCCAGCATTTT. This codes for CASILQGNYNQPQHF.

J is TRBJ2-2 and V is TRBV18; D might be TRBD1 (5 bases). Germline CDR1 is KGHSH and CDR2 is LQKENI. Trimming pared 1 base from V and 3 bases from J, leaving 9 bases between. This CDR3 has 15 amino acids. CDR3 nucleotide sequence: TGTGCCAGCTCACCACAAAGGGGATACACCGGGGAGCTGTTTTTT. Protein product: CASSPQRGYTGELFF.

The rearrangement links TRBV7-9 to TRBJ1-5, with D perhaps matching TRBD1 (6 bases). V gave up 5 bases and J gave up 2 bases, with 13 bases separating them. The CDR3 length is 15 residues. Germline CDR1 is SEHNR and CDR2 is FQNEAQ (reference sequence). CDR3 sequence: CASSLQGIGNQPQHF. CDR3 bases: TGTGCCAGCAGCCTACAGGGAATAGGCAATCAGCCCCAGCATTTT.

V usage is TRBV6-5 and J usage is TRBJ1-5; no definite D call. There are 13 residues in the CDR3. With 2 bases removed from V and 6 bases from J, the gap between germline ends came to 8 bases. Germline V lookup: CDR1 MNHEY, CDR2 SVGAGI. The CDR3 spells CASSYGAAQPQHF. The CDR3 DNA follows: TGTGCCAGCAGTTACGGCGCGGCTCAGCCCCAGCATTTT.

The chain combines TRBV11-2 with TRBJ2-7; no firm D call. V was trimmed by 1 base and J by 1 base, leaving 5 bases between them. The germline CDR1 and CDR2 sequences are SGHAT and FQNNGV. The CDR3 totals 13 residues. For the CDR3, the DNA is TGTGCCAGCAGCTTAGCCACTTCCTACGAGCAGTACTTC. This sequence encodes CASSLATSYEQYF. The full variable domain, in which reference TRBV11-2 and TRBJ2-7 provide the parts outside the CDR3, is EAGVAQSPRYKIIEKRQSVAFWCNPISGHATLYWYQQILGQGPKLLIQFQNNGVVDDSQLPKDRFSAERLKGVDSTLKIQPAKLEDSAVYLCASSLATSYEQYFGPGTRLTVT.

The V gene is TRBV9, the J gene TRBJ1-1; the match to TRBD1 covers 9 bases. Germline assignment: CDR1 SGDLS and CDR2 YYNGEE. The CDR3 is 16 amino acids. With 1 base clipped from V and 4 bases from J, the junction kept 8 bases outside the gene matches. The CDR3 spells CASSVLTDRGFTEAFF. The CDR3 DNA follows: TGTGCCAGCAGCGTACTAACAGACAGGGGGTTCACTGAAGCTTTCTTT. Using reference TRBV9 and TRBJ1-1 for the parts outside the CDR3, the full variable domain is DSGVTQTPKHLITATGQRVTLRCSPRSGDLSVYWYQQSLDQGLQFLIQYYNGEERAKGNILERFSAQQFPDLHSELNLSSLELGDSALYFCASSVLTDRGFTEAFFGQGTRLTVV.

This chain connects TRBV5-5 to TRBJ2-1; D perhaps matches TRBD2 (7 bases). Germline lookup yields CDR1 SGHKS and CDR2 YYEKEE (reference sequence). CDR3 size: 15 residues. V was cut by 10 bases and J by 2 bases, with 19 bases left in between. The CDR3 sequence: CAAGRAGATYNEQFF. The DNA for the CDR3 is TGTGCCGCGGGACGGGCGGGGGCAACCTACAATGAGCAGTTCTTC.